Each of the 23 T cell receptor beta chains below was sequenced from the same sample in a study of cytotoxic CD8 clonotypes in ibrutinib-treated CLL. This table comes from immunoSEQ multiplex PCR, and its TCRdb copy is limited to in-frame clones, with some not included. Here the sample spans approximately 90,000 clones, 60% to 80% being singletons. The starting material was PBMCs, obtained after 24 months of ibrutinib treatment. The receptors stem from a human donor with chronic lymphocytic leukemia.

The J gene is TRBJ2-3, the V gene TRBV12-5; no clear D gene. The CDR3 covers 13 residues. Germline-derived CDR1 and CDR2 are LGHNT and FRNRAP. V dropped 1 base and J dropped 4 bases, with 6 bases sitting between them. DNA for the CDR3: TGTGCTAGTGGTTTGGACGTCCCAGATACGCAGTATTTT. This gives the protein CASGLDVPDTQYF.

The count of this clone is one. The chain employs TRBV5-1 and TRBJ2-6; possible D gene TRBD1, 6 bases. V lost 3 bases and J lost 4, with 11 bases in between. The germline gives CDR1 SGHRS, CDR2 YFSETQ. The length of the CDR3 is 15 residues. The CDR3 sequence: CASSSQGAGANVLTF. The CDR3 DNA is TGCGCCAGCAGCTCACAGGGCGCCGGGGCCAACGTCCTGACTTTC.

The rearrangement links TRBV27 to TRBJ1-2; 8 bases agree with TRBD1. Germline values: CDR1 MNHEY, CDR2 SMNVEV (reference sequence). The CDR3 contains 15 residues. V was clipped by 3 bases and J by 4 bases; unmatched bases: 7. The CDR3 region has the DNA TGTGCCAGCAGTTTCCACAGGGGGAAGAGCTATGGCTACACCTTC. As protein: CASSFHRGKSYGYTF.

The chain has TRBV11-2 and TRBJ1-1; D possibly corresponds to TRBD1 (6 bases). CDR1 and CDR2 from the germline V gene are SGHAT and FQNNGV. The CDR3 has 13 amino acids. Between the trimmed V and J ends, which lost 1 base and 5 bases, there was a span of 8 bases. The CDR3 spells CASSLGTVTEAFF. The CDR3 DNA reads TGTGCCAGCAGCTTAGGGACAGTAACTGAAGCTTTCTTT.

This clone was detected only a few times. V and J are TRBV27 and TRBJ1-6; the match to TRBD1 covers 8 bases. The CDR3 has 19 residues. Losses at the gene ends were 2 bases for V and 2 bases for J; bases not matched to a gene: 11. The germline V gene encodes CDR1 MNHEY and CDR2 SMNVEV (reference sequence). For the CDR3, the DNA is TGTGCCAGCAGTTTAAGGAGACAGGGGAGGGTGGCCTATAATTCACCCCTCCACTTT. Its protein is CASSLRRQGRVAYNSPLHF.

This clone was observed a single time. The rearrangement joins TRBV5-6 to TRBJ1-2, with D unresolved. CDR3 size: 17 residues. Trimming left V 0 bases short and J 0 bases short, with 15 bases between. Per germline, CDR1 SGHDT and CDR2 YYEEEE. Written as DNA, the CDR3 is TGTGCCAGCAGCTTGGTAGGACCGAATTTAGCTAACTATGGCTACACCTTC. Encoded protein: CASSLVGPNLANYGYTF.

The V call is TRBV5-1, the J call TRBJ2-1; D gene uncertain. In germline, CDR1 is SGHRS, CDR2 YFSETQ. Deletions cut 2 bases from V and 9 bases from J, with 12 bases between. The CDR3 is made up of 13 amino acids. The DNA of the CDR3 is TGCGCCAGCAGCTTTAGCTCTTTGGGTGAGCAGTTCTTC. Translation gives CASSFSSLGEQFF.

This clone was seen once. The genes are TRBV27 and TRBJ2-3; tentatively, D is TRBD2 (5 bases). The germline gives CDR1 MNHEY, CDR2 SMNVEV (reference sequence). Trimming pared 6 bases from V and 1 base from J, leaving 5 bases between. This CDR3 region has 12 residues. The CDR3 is CASRGGTDTQYF. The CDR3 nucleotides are TGTGCCAGCAGGGGAGGCACAGATACGCAGTATTTT.

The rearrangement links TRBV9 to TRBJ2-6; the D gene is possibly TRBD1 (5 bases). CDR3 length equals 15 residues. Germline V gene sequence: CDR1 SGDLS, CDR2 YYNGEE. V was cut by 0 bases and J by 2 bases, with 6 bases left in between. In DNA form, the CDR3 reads TGTGCCAGCAGCGTAGCAGGGACTGGGGCCAACGTCCTGACTTTC. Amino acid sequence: CASSVAGTGANVLTF.

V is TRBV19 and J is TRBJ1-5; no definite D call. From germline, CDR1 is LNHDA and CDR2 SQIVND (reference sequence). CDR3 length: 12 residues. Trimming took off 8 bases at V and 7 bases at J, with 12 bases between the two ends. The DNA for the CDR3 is TGTGCCAGTGGAGACCGCCGGCAGCCCCAGCATTTT. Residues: CASGDRRQPQHF.

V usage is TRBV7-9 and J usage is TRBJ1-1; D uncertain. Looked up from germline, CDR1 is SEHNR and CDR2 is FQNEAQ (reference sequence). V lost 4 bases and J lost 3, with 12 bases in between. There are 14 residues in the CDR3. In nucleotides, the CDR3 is TGTGCCAGCAGCTGGGGAGGAGGTTACACTGAAGCTTTCTTT. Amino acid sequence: CASSWGGGYTEAFF.

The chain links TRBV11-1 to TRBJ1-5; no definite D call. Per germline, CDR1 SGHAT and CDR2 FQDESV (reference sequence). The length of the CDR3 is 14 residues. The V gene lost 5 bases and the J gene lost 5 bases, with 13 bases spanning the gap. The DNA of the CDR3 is TGTGCCAGCAGCCCCCCCGGAAGCTATCAGCCCCAGCATTTT. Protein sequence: CASSPPGSYQPQHF.

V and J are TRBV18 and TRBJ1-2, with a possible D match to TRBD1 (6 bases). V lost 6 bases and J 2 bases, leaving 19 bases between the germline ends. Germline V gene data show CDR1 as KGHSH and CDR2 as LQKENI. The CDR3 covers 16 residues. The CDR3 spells CASSPFPGHLNYGYTF. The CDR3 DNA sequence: TGTGCCAGCTCGCCATTTCCGGGACATCTCAACTATGGCTACACCTTC.

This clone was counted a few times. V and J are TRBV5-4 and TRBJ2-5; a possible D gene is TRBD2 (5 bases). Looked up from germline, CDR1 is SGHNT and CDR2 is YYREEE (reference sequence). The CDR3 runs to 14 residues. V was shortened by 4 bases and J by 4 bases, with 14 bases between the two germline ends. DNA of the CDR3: TGTGCCAGCAGCGATCCGCGGCGGGCAGAGACCCAGTACTTC. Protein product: CASSDPRRAETQYF.

In DNA form, the CDR3 reads TGCGCCAGCGGAATTAACAATGAGCAGTTCTTC. It specifies CASGINNEQFF. The rearrangement joins TRBV5-1 to TRBJ2-1; no clear D. The CDR3 contains 11 residues. V was cut by 7 bases and J by 5 bases, with 7 bases left in between. The V gene's germline CDR1 is SGHRS and CDR2 YFSETQ.

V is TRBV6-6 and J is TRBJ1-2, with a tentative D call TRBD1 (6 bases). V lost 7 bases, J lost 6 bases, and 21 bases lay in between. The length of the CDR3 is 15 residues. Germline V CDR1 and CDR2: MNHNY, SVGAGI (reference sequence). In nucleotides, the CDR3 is TGTGCCAGCACCCCTAGGGGGGACGGAATAAATGGCTACACCTTC. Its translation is CASTPRGDGINGYTF.

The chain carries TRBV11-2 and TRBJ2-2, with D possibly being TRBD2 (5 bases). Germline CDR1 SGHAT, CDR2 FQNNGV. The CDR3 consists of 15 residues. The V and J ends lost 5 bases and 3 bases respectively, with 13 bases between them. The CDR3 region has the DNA TGTGCCAGCAGCCTTAACGTGAGGGACACCGGGGAGCTGTTTTTT. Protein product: CASSLNVRDTGELFF.

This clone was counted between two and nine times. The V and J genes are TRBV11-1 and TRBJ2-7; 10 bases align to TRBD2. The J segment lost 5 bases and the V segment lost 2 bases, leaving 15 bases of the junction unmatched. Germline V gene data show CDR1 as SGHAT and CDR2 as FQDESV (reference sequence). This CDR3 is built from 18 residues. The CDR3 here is CASSLKRSASGRKNEQYF. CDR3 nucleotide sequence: TGTGCCAGCAGCTTAAAGCGTTCGGCTAGCGGGAGAAAAAACGAGCAGTACTTC.

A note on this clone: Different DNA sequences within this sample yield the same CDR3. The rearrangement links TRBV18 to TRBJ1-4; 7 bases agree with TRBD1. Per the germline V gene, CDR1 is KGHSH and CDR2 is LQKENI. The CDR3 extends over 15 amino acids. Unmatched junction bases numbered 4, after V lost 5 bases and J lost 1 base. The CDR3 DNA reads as TGTGCCAGCTCAGTTCGACAGGGAACTAATGAAAAACTGTTTTTT. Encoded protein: CASSVRQGTNEKLFF.

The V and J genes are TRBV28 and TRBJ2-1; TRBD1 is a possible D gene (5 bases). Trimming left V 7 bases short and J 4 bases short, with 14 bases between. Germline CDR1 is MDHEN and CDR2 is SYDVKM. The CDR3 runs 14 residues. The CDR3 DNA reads TGTGCCAGCAACTCTTCTCCAGGGTACAATGAGCAGTTCTTC. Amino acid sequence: CASNSSPGYNEQFF.

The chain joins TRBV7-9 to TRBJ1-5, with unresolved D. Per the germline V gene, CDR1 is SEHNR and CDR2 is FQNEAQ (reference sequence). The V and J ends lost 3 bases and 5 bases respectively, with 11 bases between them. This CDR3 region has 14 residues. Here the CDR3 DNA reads TGTGCCAGCAGCTTCAAAGGATCTCATCAGCCCCAGCATTTT. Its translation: CASSFKGSHQPQHF.

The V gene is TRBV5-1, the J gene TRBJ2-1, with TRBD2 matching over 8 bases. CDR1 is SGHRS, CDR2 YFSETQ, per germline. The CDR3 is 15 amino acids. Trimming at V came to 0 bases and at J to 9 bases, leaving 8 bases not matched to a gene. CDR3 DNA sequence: TGCGCCAGCAGCTTGGATCGGGGGGGCCCCGTTGAGCAGTTCTTC. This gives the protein CASSLDRGGPVEQFF.

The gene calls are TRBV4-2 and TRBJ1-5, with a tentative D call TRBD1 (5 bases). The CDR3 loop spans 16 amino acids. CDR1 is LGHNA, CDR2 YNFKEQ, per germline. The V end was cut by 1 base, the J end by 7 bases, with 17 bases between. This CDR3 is CASSQGRQGGYQPQHF. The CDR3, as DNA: TGTGCCAGCAGCCAAGGTCGGCAGGGAGGTTACCAGCCCCAGCATTTT.